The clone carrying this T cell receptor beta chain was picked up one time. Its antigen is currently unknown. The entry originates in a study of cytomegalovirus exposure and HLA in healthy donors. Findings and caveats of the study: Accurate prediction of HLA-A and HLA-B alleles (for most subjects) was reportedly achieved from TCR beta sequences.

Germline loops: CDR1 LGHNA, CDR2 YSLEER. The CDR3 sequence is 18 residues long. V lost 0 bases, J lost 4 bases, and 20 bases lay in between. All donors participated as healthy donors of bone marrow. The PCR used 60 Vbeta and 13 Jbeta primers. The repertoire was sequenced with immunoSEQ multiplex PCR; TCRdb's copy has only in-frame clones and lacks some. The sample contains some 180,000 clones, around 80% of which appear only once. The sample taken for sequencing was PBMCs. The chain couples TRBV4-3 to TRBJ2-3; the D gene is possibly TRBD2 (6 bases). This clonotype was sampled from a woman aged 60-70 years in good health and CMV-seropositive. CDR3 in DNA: TGCGCCAGCAGCCAAGATGCCGGGGCGACTAGTCCGCCAGATACGCAGTATTTT. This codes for CASSQDAGATSPPDTQYF.